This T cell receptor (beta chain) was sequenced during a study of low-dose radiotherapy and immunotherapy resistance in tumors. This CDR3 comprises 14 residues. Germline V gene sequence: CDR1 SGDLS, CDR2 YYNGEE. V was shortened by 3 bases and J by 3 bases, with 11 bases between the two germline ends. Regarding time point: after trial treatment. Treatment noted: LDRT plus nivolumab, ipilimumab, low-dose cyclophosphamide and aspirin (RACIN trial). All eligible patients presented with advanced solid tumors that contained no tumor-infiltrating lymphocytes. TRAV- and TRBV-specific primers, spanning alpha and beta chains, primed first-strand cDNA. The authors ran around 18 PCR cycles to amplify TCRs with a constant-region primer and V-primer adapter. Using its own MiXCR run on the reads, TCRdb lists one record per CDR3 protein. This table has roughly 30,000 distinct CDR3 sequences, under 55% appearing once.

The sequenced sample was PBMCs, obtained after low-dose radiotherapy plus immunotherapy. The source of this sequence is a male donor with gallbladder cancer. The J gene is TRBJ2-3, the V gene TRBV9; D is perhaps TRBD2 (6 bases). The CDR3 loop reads CASSGGVRTDTQYF. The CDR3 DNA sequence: TGTGCCAGCAGCGGGGGGGTAAGGACAGATACGCAGTATTTT.